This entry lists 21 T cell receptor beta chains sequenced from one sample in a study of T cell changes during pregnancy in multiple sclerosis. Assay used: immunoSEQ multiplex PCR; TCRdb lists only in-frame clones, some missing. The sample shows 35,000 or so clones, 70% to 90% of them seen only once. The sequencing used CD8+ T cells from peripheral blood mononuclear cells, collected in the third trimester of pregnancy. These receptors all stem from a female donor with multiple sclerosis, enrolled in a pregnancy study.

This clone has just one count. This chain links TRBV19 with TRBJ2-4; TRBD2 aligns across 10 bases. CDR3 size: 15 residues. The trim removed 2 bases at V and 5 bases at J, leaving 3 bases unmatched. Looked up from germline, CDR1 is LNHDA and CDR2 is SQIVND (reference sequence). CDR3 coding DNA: TGTGCCAGTAGTATACTAGCGGGAGTCGAAAACATTCAGTACTTC. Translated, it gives CASSILAGVENIQYF.

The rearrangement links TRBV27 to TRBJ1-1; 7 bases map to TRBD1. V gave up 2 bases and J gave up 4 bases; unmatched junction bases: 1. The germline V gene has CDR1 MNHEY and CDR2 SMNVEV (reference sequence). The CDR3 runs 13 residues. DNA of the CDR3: TGTGCCAGCAGTTTAGCAGGGGGCACTGAAGCTTTCTTT. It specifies CASSLAGGTEAFF.

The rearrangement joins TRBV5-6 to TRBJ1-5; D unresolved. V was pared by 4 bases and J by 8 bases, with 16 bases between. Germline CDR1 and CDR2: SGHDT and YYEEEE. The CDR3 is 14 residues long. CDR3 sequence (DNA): TGTGCCAGCAGCAGTAACTTTCTGGGAGAGCCCCAGCATTTT. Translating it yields CASSSNFLGEPQHF.

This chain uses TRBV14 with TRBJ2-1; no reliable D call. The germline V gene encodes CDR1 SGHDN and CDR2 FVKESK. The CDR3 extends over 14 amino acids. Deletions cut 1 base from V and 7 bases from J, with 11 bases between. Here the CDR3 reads CASSQVKLRNEQFF. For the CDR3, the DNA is TGTGCCAGCAGCCAAGTAAAGCTACGGAATGAGCAGTTCTTC.

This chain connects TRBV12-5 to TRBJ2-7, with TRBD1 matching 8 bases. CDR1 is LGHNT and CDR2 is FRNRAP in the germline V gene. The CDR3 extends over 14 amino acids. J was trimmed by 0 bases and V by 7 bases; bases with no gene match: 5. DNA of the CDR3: TGTGCTAGTGCCTTGACAGGGGACTCCTACGAGCAGTACTTC. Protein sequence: CASALTGDSYEQYF.

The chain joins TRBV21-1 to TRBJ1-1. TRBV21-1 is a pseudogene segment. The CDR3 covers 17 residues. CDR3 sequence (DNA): TGTGCCAGCAGCAAAGTGAAGCGGCTTAGGATTCTCACTGAAGCTTTCTTT. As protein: CASSKVKRLRILTEAFF.

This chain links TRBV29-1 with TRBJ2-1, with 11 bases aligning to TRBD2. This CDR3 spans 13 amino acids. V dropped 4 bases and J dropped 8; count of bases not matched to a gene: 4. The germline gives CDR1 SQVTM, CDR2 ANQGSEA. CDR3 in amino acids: CSVGSGGEDEQFF. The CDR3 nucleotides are TGCAGCGTTGGTAGCGGGGGGGAGGATGAGCAGTTCTTC.

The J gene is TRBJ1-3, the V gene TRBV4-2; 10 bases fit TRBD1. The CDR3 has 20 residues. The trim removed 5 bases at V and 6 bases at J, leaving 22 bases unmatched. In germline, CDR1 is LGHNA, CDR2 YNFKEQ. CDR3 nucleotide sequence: TGTGCCAGCAGCACCATGATTCGGGACAGGGGCGGAGTGCTGCCAAACACCATATATTTT. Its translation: CASSTMIRDRGGVLPNTIYF.

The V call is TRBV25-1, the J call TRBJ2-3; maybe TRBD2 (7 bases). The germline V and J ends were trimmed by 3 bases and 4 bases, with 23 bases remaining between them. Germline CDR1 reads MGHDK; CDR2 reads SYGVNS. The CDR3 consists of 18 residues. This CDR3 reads CASSDARGGRWGADTQYF. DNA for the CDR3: TGTGCCAGCAGTGATGCGAGGGGGGGGAGATGGGGCGCAGATACGCAGTATTTT.

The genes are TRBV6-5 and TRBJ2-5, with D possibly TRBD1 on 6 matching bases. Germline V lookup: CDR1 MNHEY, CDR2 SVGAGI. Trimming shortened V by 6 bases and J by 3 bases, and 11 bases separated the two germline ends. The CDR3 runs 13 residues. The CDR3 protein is CASSLQGKETQYF. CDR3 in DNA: TGTGCCAGCAGCTTACAGGGAAAAGAGACCCAGTACTTC.

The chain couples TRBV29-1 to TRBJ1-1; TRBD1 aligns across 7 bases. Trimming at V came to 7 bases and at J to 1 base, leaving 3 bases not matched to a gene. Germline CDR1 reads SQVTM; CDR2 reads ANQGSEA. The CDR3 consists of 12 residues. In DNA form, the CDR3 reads TGCAGCGCCTCAGGGGGGAACACTGAAGCTTTCTTT. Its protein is CSASGGNTEAFF.

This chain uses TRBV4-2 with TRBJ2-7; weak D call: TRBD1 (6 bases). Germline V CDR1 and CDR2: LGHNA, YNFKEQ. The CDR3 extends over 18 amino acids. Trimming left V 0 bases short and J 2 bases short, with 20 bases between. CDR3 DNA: TGTGCCAGCAGCCAAGATCTAATGGGGGCAGGGCTCGCCTACGAGCAGTACTTC. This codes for CASSQDLMGAGLAYEQYF.

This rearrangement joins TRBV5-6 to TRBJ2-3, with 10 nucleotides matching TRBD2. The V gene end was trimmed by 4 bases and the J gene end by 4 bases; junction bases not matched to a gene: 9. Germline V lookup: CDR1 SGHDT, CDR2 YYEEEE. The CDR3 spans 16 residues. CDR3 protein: CASSPEVAGGPDTQYF. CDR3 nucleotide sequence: TGTGCCAGCAGCCCAGAGGTAGCGGGAGGCCCAGATACGCAGTATTTT.

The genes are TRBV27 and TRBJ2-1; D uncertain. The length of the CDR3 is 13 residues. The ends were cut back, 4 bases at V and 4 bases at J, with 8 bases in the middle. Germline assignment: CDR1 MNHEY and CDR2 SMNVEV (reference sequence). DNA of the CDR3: TGTGCCAGCAGTTCTCTAGGTTACAATGAGCAGTTCTTC. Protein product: CASSSLGYNEQFF.

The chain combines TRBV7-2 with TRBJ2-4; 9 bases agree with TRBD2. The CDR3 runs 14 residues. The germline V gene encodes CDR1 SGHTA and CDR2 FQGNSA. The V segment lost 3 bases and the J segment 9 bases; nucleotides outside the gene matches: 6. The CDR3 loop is CASSFSGRLVIQYF. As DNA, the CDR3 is TGTGCCAGCAGCTTTAGCGGGAGACTGGTCATTCAGTACTTC.

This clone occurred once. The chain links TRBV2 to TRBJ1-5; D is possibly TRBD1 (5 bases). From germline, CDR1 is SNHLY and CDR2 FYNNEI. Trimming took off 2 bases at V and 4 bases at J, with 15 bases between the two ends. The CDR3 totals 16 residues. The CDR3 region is CASSEIGGRGNQPQHF. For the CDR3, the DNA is TGTGCCAGCAGTGAAATCGGCGGACGGGGGAATCAGCCCCAGCATTTT.

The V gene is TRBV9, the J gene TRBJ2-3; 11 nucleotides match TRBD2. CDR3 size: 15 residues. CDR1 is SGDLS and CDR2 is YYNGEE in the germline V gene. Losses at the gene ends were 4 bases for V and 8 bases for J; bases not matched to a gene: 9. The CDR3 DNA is TGTGCCAGCAGCCCATCCAGTAGCGGGGGGGTTACGCAGTATTTT. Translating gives CASSPSSSGGVTQYF.

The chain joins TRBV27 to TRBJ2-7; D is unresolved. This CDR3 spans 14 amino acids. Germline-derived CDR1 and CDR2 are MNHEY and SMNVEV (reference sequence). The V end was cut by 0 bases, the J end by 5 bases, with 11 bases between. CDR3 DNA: TGTGCCAGCAGTTTATCGAGCGCGTTTGACGAGCAGTACTTC. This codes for CASSLSSAFDEQYF.

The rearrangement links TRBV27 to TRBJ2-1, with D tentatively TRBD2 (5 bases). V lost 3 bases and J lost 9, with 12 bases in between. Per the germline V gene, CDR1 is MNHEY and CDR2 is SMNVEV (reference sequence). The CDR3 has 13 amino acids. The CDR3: CASSLGEELEQFF. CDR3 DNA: TGTGCCAGCAGTTTGGGAGAAGAGCTTGAGCAGTTCTTC.

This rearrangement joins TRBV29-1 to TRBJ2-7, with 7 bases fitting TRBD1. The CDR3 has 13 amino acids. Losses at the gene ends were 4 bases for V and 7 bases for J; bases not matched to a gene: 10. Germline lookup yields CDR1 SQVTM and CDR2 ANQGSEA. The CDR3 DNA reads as TGCAGCGTTGTTATCGGGGAGACAGGGGAGCAGTACTTC. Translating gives CSVVIGETGEQYF.

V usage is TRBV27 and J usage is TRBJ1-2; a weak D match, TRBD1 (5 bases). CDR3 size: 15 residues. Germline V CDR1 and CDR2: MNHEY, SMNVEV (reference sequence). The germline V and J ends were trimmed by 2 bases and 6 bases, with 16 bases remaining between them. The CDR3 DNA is TGTGCCAGCAGTTTAGAGGTTGGGACTGTCGATGGCTACACCTTC. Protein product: CASSLEVGTVDGYTF.